This entry lists 18 T cell receptor beta chains sequenced from one sample in a study of tumor T cells in aggressive B-cell lymphoma. The table came from immunoSEQ multiplex PCR; TCRdb's copy has only in-frame clones and leaves some out. The repertoire holds over 1,500 clones, with approximately 91% as singletons. Sequencing was performed on tumor tissue. These receptors originate from an adult with diffuse large B cell lymphoma.

The genes are TRBV6-6 and TRBJ1-1; TRBD1 is a possible D gene (6 bases). This CDR3 contains 12 residues. V lost 11 bases and J lost 0, with 10 bases in between. Germline CDR1 reads MNHNY; CDR2 reads SVGAGI (reference sequence). In DNA form, the CDR3 reads TGTGCCGGGGGACACATGAACACTGAAGCTTTCTTT. This encodes CAGGHMNTEAFF.

The V call is TRBV27, the J call TRBJ1-2; no clear D. Trimming pared 0 bases from V and 0 bases from J, leaving 11 bases between. The CDR3 totals 16 residues. Looked up from germline, CDR1 is MNHEY and CDR2 is SMNVEV (reference sequence). CDR3 nucleotides: TGTGCCAGCAGTTTATCGCCTTTCCCAGCTAACTATGGCTACACCTTC. This translates into CASSLSPFPANYGYTF.

This chain links TRBV9 with TRBJ2-1; D is unclear. Looked up from germline, CDR1 is SGDLS and CDR2 is YYNGEE. CDR3 length: 17 amino acids. V shed 1 base and J shed 0 bases, with 14 bases lying between them. The CDR3 loop reads CASSVRIGSPSYNEQFF. DNA of the CDR3: TGTGCCAGCAGCGTACGGATCGGGTCTCCCTCCTACAATGAGCAGTTCTTC.

This chain uses TRBV18 with TRBJ1-2; TRBD1 matches at 7 bases. The CDR3 sequence is 14 residues long. V lost 3 bases, J lost 4 bases, and 5 bases stayed unmatched. The germline CDR1 and CDR2 sequences are KGHSH and LQKENI. The CDR3 nucleotides are TGTGCCAGCTCACCGGGACAGACTACCTATGGCTACACCTTC. Translated, it gives CASSPGQTTYGYTF.

This sequence joins TRBV15 and TRBJ2-7; D is possibly TRBD2 (5 bases). Trimming pared 0 bases from V and 3 bases from J, leaving 15 bases between. The germline V gene encodes CDR1 LNHNV and CDR2 YYDKDF (reference sequence). The CDR3 length is 16 residues. In DNA form, the CDR3 reads TGTGCCACCAGCAGAGATCTGAGTTTCCGGGGCTACGAGCAGTACTTC. It yields the protein CATSRDLSFRGYEQYF.

This rearrangement joins TRBV18 to TRBJ2-7; TRBD2 agrees at 9 bases. The germline V gene has CDR1 KGHSH and CDR2 LQKENI. The CDR3 runs 13 residues. Trimming took 3 bases from V and 5 from J; bases not matched to a gene: 2. Here the CDR3 DNA reads TGTGCCAGCTCACCTGGGACTAGCAACGAGCAGTACTTC. Encoded protein: CASSPGTSNEQYF.

As to this clone: Germline and junction disagree at one end, which may indicate a read error. The CDR3 reads CASIIQGPRKEHRGAVF. CDR3 nucleotides: TGCGCCAGCATCATACAGGGGCCAAGGAAAGAACACCGGGGAGCTGTTTTT. The rearrangement links TRBV5-1 to TRBJ2-2; 7 bases fit TRBD1. Germline V CDR1 and CDR2: SGHRS, YFSETQ. This CDR3 is 17 amino acids long.

The V and J genes are TRBV4-3 and TRBJ1-5; 9 nucleotides agree with TRBD1. The germline gives CDR1 LGHNA, CDR2 YSLEER. The CDR3 runs 20 residues. J was trimmed by 6 bases and V by 4 bases; bases with no gene match: 22. As DNA, the CDR3 is TGCGCCAGCAGCCCACACAGCGCCGGGACAGGGATAGCGGAAGGTCAGCCCCAGCATTTT. This sequence encodes CASSPHSAGTGIAEGQPQHF.

This chain uses TRBV6-5 with TRBJ2-5; TRBD1 might be the D (6 bases). The CDR3 contains 13 residues. V dropped 0 bases and J dropped 9 bases, with 11 bases sitting between them. CDR1 is MNHEY and CDR2 is SVGAGI in the germline V gene. The DNA for the CDR3 is TGTGCCAGCAGTTACTCGCCCGAGGGGGCCCAGTACTTC. This codes for CASSYSPEGAQYF.

The chain couples TRBV4-1 to TRBJ1-2; D is ambiguous. CDR1 and CDR2 from the germline V gene are MGHRA and YSYEKL. The V end lost 2 bases, the J end lost 2 bases, and 18 bases lay between the germline ends. This CDR3 spans 17 amino acids. The DNA of the CDR3 is TGCGCCAGCAGCCAAAAGCTCACCGTGGCGCGGAACTATGGCTACACCTTC. As protein: CASSQKLTVARNYGYTF.

This clone came up once. The chain links TRBV9 to TRBJ1-1, with D hard to call. V lost 0 bases, J lost 3 bases, and 6 bases lay in between. The CDR3 runs to 13 residues. CDR1 and CDR2 from the germline V gene are SGDLS and YYNGEE. The CDR3, as DNA: TGTGCCAGCAGCGTAGGAGCACACACTGAAGCTTTCTTT. It codes for CASSVGAHTEAFF.

The V call is TRBV2, the J call TRBJ1-2, with 7 bases identical to TRBD1. The germline V gene encodes CDR1 SNHLY and CDR2 FYNNEI. The CDR3 loop spans 16 amino acids. The V gene end was trimmed by 4 bases and the J gene end by 8 bases; junction bases not matched to a gene: 16. CDR3 nucleotide sequence: TGTGCCAGCAGTGCTACTCGGGACAGAACATTGGAGGGCTACACCTTC. It specifies CASSATRDRTLEGYTF.

This clone was observed a single time. The V and J genes are TRBV5-5 and TRBJ1-1, with D possibly matching TRBD1 (5 bases). CDR3 size: 16 residues. V was trimmed by 1 base and J by 4 bases, leaving 17 bases between them. The germline V gene encodes CDR1 SGHKS and CDR2 YYEKEE (reference sequence). DNA for the CDR3: TGTGCCAGCAGCTTGCGAGTGCCAGGGTCGGTCACTGAAGCTTTCTTT. It specifies CASSLRVPGSVTEAFF.

This sequence joins TRBV18 and TRBJ2-7; D is ambiguous. This CDR3 contains 13 residues. Per germline, CDR1 KGHSH and CDR2 LQKENI. The V gene lost 5 bases and the J gene lost 2 bases, with 10 bases spanning the gap. The DNA of the CDR3 is TGTGCCAGCTCAAACGGGTACCCCTACGAGCAGTACTTC. Its translation is CASSNGYPYEQYF. Full variable domain (rest looked up from reference TRBV18 and TRBJ2-7): NAGVMQNPRHLVRRRGQEARLRCSPMKGHSHVYWYRQLPEEGLKFMVYLQKENIIDESGMPKERFSAEFPKEGPSILRIQQVVRGDSAAYFCASSNGYPYEQYFGPGTRLTVT.

The chain has TRBV19 and TRBJ2-7, with TRBD1 identical over 8 bases. Unmatched junction bases numbered 4, after V lost 7 bases and J lost 2 bases. The CDR3 contains 13 residues. From germline, CDR1 is LNHDA and CDR2 SQIVND (reference sequence). The CDR3 loop reads CASTGDRPYEQYF. CDR3 sequence (DNA): TGTGCCAGTACGGGGGACAGGCCCTACGAGCAGTACTTC.

The chain carries TRBV29-1 and TRBJ1-3, with a tentative D call TRBD1 (6 bases). V lost 7 bases to trimming and J lost 0 bases, with 10 bases between them. Germline V gene sequence: CDR1 SQVTM, CDR2 ANQGSEA. This CDR3 is built from 13 residues. In nucleotides, the CDR3 is TGCAGCGCCGACAGGTTCTCTGGAAACACCATATATTTT. Protein sequence: CSADRFSGNTIYF.

The V gene is TRBV5-1, the J gene TRBJ2-3; 11 bases are a match to TRBD2. The junction had 7 bases not matched to a gene; V was cut back by 2 bases and J by 8 bases. CDR3 length equals 15 residues. Germline V lookup: CDR1 SGHRS, CDR2 YFSETQ. CDR3 in DNA: TGCGCCAGCAGCTTTATTAGCGGGGGGGCCTCTACGCAGTATTTT. Translation gives CASSFISGGASTQYF.

The chain carries TRBV10-3 and TRBJ1-3, with TRBD1 matching 8 bases. This CDR3 comprises 18 residues. CDR1 ENHRY and CDR2 SYGVKD come from the germline V gene. The ends lost 6 bases at V and 0 bases at J; junction bases unmatched: 13. The CDR3 DNA follows: TGTGCCATCAGGGACAGGGTGAGGGAACGGACCTCTGGAAACACCATATATTTT. Protein product: CAIRDRVRERTSGNTIYF.